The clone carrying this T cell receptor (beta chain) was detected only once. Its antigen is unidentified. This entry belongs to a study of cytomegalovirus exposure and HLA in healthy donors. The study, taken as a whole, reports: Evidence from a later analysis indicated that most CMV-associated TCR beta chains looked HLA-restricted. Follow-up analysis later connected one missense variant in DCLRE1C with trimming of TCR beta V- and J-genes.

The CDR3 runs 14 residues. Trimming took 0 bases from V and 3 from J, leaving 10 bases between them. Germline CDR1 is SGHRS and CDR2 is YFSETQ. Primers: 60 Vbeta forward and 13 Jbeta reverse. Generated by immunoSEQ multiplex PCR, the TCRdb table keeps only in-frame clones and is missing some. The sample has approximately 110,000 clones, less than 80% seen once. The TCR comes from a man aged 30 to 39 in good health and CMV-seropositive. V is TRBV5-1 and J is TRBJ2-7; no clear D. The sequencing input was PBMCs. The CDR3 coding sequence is TGCGCCAGCAGCTTGGATCGGTCGCACTACGAGCAGTACTTC. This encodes CASSLDRSHYEQYF.